The rows below give T cell receptor beta chains drawn from one sample of a study of OX40 agonist ivuxolimab in advanced cancers. The method was immunoSEQ multiplex PCR; TCRdb's version includes in-frame clones alone and lacks a portion of them. This table holds about 73,000 clones, 88% found once. The sample was CD4+ or CD8+ T cells sorted from blood, taken in a trial of the OX40 agonist ivuxolimab. The source is an adult with an advanced solid tumor such as melanoma, head and neck, liver or kidney cancer. The conserved cysteine and the conserved F or W are not part of the CDR3 here. Not every row has a clone size; where given, it reads once, few, many or a size class.

clone_size v_call cdr3_aa
. TRBV27 ASSDNPGGPYEQY
. TRBV11-3 ASSSGQGYEQY
. TRBV28 AGSDPGGTTNEKLF
. TRBV6-5 ASSYSGGRDREQY
once TRBV11-1 ASTSRGLSTGELF
few TRBV5-1 ASSLAGGNQPQH
. TRBV18 ASSPPRGGSSYEQY
. TRBV21-1 ASSARLAEKEDEQF
. TRBV30 AWSVSWVTAQNYGYT
. TRBV7-6 ASSPRGQGRSGANVLT
. TRBV11-2 ASSRQGATYEQY
. TRBV28 ASGTSNDEQY
. TRBV19 ATALAGNYNEQF
. TRBV5-1 ASSWTSGIAGELF
once TRBV5-5 ASSLGMGNQPQH
. TRBV5-3 ARSTEPSGGSYNEQF
. TRBV7-9 ASSFGTGNEKLF
. TRBV5-8 ASRLRGNYGYT
. TRBV5-4 ASSWGDITYGYT
. TRBV7-6 ASSHSGLASNEQF
. TRBV29-1 SAGLTQGNEQF
. TRBV6-5 ASRIAGAGNIQY
. TRBV18 ASSPRGVGNTIY
. TRBV5-4 ASSLGGPLLSNTQY
. TRBV11-2 ASSGSQGKKLF
few TRBV9 ASSVAAGEAF
. TRBV5-1 ASSLPTRSEQY
. TRBV7-8 ASSLTSSNQPQH